This is a list of T cell receptor beta chains from one sample in a study of OX40 agonist ivuxolimab in advanced cancers. Data came from immunoSEQ multiplex PCR; TCRdb stores just in-frame clones and leaves some out. The data contain approximately 100,000 clones, less than 95% of them singletons. Sample: CD4+ or CD8+ T cells sorted from blood, taken in a trial of the OX40 agonist ivuxolimab. Receptors were obtained from an adult with an advanced solid tumor such as melanoma, head and neck, liver or kidney cancer. The conserved cysteine and the conserved F or W are not part of the CDR3 here. Clone size is given for some rows only: seen once, a few or many times, or a class if the clone is expanded.

TRBJ2-5 10 - TRBV27 ASSLSGETQY
TRBJ2-1 12 - TRBV18 ASSPAGEYGEQF
TRBJ2-1 13 - TRBV6-1 ASSEQGGAGNEQF
TRBJ1-2 11 - TRBV11-2 ASTREEPYGYT
TRBJ1-1 15 once TRBV6-4 ASSYPPSTGRITEAF
TRBJ1-3 15 - TRBV4-1 ASSQPYSGTRGNTIY
TRBJ2-7 13 - TRBV4-1 ASSPVTIYSDEQY
TRBJ2-7 12 - TRBV10-3 AIKINRGPYEQY
TRBJ2-1 13 - TRBV11-3 ASSARLAGNNEQF
TRBJ2-1 15 - TRBV12-5 ASGLSTSGYSYNEQF
TRBJ2-5 11 - TRBV7-2 ASSFRFGETQY
TRBJ2-3 10 - TRBV7-2 ASSIDARTQY
TRBJ2-2 15 - TRBV9 ASSGPAGGANTGELF
TRBJ2-1 17 - TRBV29-1 SVPRGEELAGAGVNEQF
TRBJ1-4 13 - TRBV5-4 ASSVQGGGNEKLF
TRBJ2-1 10 - TRBV13 ASSPLGPEQF
TRBJ2-5 11 - TRBV21-1 ASKGQGLETQY
TRBJ1-5 13 - TRBV6-1 ASSEHPRSNQPQH
TRBJ1-2 12 - TRBV30 AWSRDRRDYGYT
TRBJ2-5 9 - TRBV20-1 SATRQETQY
TRBJ1-5 10 many TRBV10-1 ASSQENQPQH
TRBJ2-7 13 - TRBV7-2 ASSLVSGVDYEQY
TRBJ2-5 12 - TRBV5-1 ASSRLRAQETQY
TRBJ2-1 14 - TRBV14 ASNLGLAGVGDEQF
TRBJ1-4 13 - TRBV5-1 ASSLSPGRDEKLF
TRBJ2-3 12 - TRBV28 ASSPSLGADTQY
TRBJ2-5 11 - TRBV28 ASRRGGQETQY
TRBJ2-1 14 - TRBV7-2 ASSLDRTRSYNEQF
TRBJ2-2 12 once TRBV6-6 ASIPGQNTGELF
TRBJ2-7 13 - TRBV7-2 ASSPRGGGTYEQY
TRBJ1-1 14 - TRBV5-5 ASSTGRLSGNTEAF
TRBJ2-3 11 - TRBV4-3 ASSQEITDTQY
TRBJ2-7 12 - TRBV19 ASSNPGLAVEQY
TRBJ2-7 12 once TRBV7-2 ASGRQGFSYEQY
TRBJ1-1 12 - TRBV27 ASSLGPLDTEAF
TRBJ2-3 13 - TRBV7-2 ASSLLAVLTDTQY
TRBJ2-6 16 - TRBV19 ASSIGDRGTAGANVLT
TRBJ1-2 11 - TRBV5-6 ASTPGQGGGYT
- 11 - TRBV19 ASNPGVGYEQY
TRBJ1-2 13 - TRBV7-9 ASSLAHLGGQGYT
TRBJ2-2 14 - TRBV5-8 ASSLESGPNTGELF
TRBJ1-2 14 - TRBV7-9 ASSLGRTGGVEGYT
TRBJ1-1 12 - TRBV7-9 ASSSRGQLTEAF
TRBJ1-4 13 - TRBV7-9 ASSLGDRINEKLF
TRBJ1-4 12 - TRBV5-6 ASSRGLNNEKLF
TRBJ1-5 11 - TRBV29-1 SVQVGADGPQH
TRBJ2-1 13 - TRBV6-6 ASSYQGTSYNEQF
TRBJ2-5 14 - TRBV7-9 ASSPTMDRRVETQY
TRBJ2-5 14 - TRBV19 ASSIGGTGGSETQY
TRBJ2-1 13 - TRBV7-9 ASGYSGRAANEQF